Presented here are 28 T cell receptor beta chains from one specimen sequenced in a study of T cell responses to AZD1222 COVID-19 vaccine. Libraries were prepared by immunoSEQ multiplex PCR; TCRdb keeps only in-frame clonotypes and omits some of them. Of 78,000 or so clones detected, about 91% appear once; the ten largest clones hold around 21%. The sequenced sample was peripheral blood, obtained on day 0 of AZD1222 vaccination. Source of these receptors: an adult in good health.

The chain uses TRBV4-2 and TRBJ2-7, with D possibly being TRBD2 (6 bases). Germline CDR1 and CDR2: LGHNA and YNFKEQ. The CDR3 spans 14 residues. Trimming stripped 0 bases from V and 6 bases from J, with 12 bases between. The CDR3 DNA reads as TGTGCCAGCAGCCAAGATCGGCGAGCGGGCGAGCAGTACTTC. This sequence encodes CASSQDRRAGEQYF.

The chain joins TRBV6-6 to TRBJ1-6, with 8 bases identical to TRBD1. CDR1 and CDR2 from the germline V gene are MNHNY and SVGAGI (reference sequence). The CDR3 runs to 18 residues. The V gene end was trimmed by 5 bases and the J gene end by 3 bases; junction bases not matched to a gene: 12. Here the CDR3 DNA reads TGTGCCAGCAGTCCCCGACAGGGGCGAGCAAACTATAATTCACCCCTCCACTTT. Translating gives CASSPRQGRANYNSPLHF.

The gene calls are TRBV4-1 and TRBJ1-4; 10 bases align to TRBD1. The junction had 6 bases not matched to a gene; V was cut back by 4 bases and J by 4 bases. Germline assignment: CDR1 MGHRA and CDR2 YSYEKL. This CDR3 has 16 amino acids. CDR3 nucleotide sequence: TGCGCCAGCAGCCCACCCGGACAGGGGGTTAATGAAAAACTGTTTTTT. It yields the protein CASSPPGQGVNEKLFF.

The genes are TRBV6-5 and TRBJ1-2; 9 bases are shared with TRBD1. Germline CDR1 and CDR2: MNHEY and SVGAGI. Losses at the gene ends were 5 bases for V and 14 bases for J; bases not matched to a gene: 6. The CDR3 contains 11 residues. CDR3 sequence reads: CASSNRGLSTF. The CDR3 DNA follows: TGTGCCAGCAGTAACAGGGGGCTTAGTACCTTC.

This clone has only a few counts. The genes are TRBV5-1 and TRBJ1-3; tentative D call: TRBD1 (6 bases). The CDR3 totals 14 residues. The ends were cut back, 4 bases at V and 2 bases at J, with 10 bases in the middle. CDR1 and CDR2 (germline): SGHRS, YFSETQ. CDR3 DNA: TGCGCCAGCAGCCCCGGGACAACTGGAAACACCATATATTTT. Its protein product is CASSPGTTGNTIYF.

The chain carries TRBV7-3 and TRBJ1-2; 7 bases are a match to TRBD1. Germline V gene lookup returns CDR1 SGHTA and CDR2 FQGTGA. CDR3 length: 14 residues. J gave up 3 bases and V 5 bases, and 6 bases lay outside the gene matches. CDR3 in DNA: TGTGCCAGCAGCCCGAACACAGGGGACTATGGCTACACCTTC. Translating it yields CASSPNTGDYGYTF.

CDR3 coding DNA: TGCAGCGTTGTACAGGGCGGAGCAGATACGCAGTATTTT. Amino acids: CSVVQGGADTQYF. The V gene is TRBV29-1, the J gene TRBJ2-3, with D perhaps matching TRBD1 (6 bases). CDR1 is SQVTM and CDR2 is ANQGSEA in the germline V gene. V was pared by 4 bases and J by 4 bases, with 12 bases between. The CDR3 consists of 13 residues.

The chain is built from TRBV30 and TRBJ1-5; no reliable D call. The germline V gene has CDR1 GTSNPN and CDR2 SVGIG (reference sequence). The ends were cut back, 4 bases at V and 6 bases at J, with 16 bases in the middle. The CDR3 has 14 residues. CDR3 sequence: CAWTPLGISQPQHF. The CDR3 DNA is TGTGCCTGGACCCCCCTGGGGATAAGTCAGCCCCAGCATTTT.

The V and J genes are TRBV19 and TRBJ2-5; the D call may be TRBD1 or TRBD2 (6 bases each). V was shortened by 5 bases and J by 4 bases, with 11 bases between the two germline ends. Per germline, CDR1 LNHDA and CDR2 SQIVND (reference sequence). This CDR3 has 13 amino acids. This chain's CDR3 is CASSWGARETQYF. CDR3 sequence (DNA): TGTGCCAGTAGTTGGGGGGCCCGAGAGACCCAGTACTTC.

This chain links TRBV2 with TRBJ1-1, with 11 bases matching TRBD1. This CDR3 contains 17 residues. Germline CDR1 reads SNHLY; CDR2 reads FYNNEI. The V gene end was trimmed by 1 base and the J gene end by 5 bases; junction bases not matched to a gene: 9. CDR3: CASSEVGQGAIETEAFF. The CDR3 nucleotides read TGTGCCAGCAGTGAAGTAGGACAGGGGGCCATCGAGACTGAAGCTTTCTTT.

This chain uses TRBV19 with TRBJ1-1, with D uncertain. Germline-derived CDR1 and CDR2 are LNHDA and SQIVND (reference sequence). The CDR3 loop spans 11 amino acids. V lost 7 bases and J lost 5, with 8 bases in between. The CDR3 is CASNMGTEAFF. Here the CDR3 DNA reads TGTGCCAGTAATATGGGGACTGAAGCTTTCTTT.

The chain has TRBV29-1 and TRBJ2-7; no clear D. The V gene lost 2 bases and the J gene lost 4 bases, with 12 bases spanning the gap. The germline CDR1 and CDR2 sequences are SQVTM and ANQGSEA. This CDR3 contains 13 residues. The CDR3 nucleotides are TGCAGCGTTGAAAGGGCGAAAGGGTACGAGCAGTACTTC. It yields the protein CSVERAKGYEQYF.

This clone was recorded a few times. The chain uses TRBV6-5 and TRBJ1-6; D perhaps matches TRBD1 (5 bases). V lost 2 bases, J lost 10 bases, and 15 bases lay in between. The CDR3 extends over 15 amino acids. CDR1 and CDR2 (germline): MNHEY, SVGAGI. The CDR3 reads CASSYGEGFRSPLHF. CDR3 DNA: TGTGCCAGCAGTTACGGTGAGGGGTTTAGGTCACCCCTCCACTTT.

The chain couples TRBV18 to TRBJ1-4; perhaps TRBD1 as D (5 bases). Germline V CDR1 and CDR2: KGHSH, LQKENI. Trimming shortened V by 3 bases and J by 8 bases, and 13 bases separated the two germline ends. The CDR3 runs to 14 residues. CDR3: CASSPATDAEKLFF. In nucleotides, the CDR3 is TGTGCCAGCTCACCTGCGACAGACGCGGAAAAACTGTTTTTT.

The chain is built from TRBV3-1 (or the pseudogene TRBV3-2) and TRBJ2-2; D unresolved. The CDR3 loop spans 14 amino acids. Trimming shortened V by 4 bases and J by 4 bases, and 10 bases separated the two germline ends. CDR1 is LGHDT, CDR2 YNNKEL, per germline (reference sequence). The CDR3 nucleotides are TGTGCCAGCAGCCCCCCGAGGACCACCGGGGAGCTGTTTTTT. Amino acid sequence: CASSPPRTTGELFF.

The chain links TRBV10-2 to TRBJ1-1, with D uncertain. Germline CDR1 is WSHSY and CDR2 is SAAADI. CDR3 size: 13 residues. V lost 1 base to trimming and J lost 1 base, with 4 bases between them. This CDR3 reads CASSEWENTEAFF. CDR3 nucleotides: TGCGCCAGCAGTGAGTGGGAGAACACTGAAGCTTTCTTT.

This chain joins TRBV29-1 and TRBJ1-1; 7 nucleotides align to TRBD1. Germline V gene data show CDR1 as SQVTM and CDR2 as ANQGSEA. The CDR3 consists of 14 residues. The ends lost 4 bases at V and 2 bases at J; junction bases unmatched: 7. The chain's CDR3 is CSVVIRGGNTEAFF. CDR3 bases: TGCAGCGTTGTTATCAGGGGGGGAAACACTGAAGCTTTCTTT.

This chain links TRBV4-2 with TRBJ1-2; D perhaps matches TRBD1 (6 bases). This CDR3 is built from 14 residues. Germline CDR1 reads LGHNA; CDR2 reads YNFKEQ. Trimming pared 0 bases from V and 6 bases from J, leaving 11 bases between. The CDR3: CASSQDTDSHGYTF. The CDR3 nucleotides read TGTGCCAGCAGCCAAGATACGGACAGCCATGGCTACACCTTC.

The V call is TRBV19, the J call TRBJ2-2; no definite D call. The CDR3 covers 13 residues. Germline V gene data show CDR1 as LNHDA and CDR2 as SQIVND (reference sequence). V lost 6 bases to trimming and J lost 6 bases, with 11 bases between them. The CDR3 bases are TGTGCCAGTAGGGGCGGTAACGCCGGGGAGCTGTTTTTT. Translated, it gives CASRGGNAGELFF.

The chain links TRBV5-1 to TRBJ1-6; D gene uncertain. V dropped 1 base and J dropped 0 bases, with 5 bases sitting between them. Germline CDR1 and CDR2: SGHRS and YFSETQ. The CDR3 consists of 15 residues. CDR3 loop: CASSLSSSYNSPLHF. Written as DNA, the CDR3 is TGCGCCAGCAGCTTGTCGAGCTCCTATAATTCACCCCTCCACTTT.

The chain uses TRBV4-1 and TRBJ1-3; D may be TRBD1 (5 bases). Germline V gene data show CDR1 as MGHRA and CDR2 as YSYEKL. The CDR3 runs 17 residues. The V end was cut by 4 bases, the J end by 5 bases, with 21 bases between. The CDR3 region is CASSPVSSFRGRNTIYF. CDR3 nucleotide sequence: TGCGCCAGCAGCCCCGTGAGTAGTTTTCGGGGGAGAAACACCATATATTTT.

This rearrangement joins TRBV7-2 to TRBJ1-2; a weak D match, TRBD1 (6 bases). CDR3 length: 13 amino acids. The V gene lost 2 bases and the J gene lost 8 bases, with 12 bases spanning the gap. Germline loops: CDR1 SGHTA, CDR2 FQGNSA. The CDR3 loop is CASSLNWGQGYTF. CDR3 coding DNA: TGTGCCAGCAGCTTAAACTGGGGGCAAGGCTACACCTTC.

The CDR3 sequence is CASSTGQGEAEAFF. As DNA, the CDR3 is TGTGCCAGTAGTACAGGACAGGGGGAAGCTGAAGCTTTCTTT. The gene calls are TRBV19 and TRBJ1-1, with 10 bases identical to TRBD1. From germline, CDR1 is LNHDA and CDR2 SQIVND (reference sequence). V shed 4 bases and J 6 bases; nucleotides not matched to a gene: 5. CDR3 length: 14 amino acids.

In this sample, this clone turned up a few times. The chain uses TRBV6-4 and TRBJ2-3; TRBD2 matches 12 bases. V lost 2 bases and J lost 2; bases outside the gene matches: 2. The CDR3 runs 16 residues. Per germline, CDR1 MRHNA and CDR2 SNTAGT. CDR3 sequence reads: CASSDASGGATDTQYF. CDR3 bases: TGTGCCAGCAGTGACGCTAGCGGGGGGGCCACAGATACGCAGTATTTT.

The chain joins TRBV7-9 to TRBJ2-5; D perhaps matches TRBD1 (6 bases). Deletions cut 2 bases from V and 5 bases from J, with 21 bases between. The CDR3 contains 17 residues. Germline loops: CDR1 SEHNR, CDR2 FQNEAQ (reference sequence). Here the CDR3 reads CASSLIRGASWGETQYF. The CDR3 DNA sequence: TGTGCCAGCAGCTTAATCAGGGGAGCTAGCTGGGGGGAGACCCAGTACTTC.

CDR3 nucleotides: TGCGCCAGCAGCCAAGAAGGAAGGAGGTCCTATGGCTACACCTTC. Translated, it gives CASSQEGRRSYGYTF. The chain has TRBV4-1 and TRBJ1-2; D is uncertain. Trimming left V 0 bases short and J 4 bases short, with 12 bases between. Germline V gene lookup returns CDR1 MGHRA and CDR2 YSYEKL. The CDR3 is made up of 15 amino acids.

The CDR3 loop reads CASSLGLSGVIEQYF. In nucleotides, the CDR3 is TGTGCCAGCAGCTTGGGGCTTAGCGGGGTGATCGAGCAGTACTTC. The chain links TRBV5-5 to TRBJ2-7; 8 nucleotides match TRBD2. V shed 0 bases, J shed 6 bases, and the junction held 8 bases outside the gene matches. The germline CDR1 and CDR2 sequences are SGHKS and YYEKEE (reference sequence). This CDR3 contains 15 residues.

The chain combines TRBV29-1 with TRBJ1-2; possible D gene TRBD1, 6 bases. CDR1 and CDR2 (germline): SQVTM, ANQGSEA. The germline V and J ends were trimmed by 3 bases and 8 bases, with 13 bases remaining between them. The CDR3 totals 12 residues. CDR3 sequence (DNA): TGCAGCGTTGAGGGGGCAGGGAGAGGCTACACCTTC. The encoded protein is CSVEGAGRGYTF.